The 8 T cell receptor beta chains in this list originate from one sample, sequenced in a study of identical twins. A single record per CDR3 protein comes from TCRdb applying MiXCR to the 5' RACE reads. In the table there are about 660,000 distinct CDR3 sequences, more than 6.5% of which are singletons. The same sample was also used in a study of yellow fever vaccine responses in identical twins.

Sample: PBMCs. Receptor source: a woman aged 18 to 35 in good health.

This clonotype turned up a few times. The gene calls are TRBV12-3 or TRBV12-4 and TRBJ2-5, with TRBD2 matching over 7 bases. CDR3 length equals 14 residues. The trim removed 6 bases at V and 1 base at J, leaving 5 bases unmatched. CDR3 sequence: CASRTSEGQETQYF. For the CDR3, the DNA is TGTGCCAGCAGAACTAGCGAGGGCCAAGAGACCCAGTACTTC.

The rearrangement joins TRBV3-1 to TRBJ2-3; 7 positions agree with TRBD2. Germline V gene sequence: CDR1 LGHDT, CDR2 YNNKEL (reference sequence). Trimming removed 1 base from V and 5 bases from J; junction bases left unmatched: 9. CDR3 length equals 16 residues. The CDR3 bases are TGTGCCAGCAGCCAAGCTTGGACGGGAGGTAGAGATACGCAGTATTTT. Protein: CASSQAWTGGRDTQYF.

The V call is TRBV29-1, the J call TRBJ2-3; 9 nucleotides align to TRBD2. CDR1 SQVTM and CDR2 ANQGSEA come from the germline V gene. There are 13 residues in the CDR3. V shed 2 bases, J shed 6 bases, and the junction held 3 bases outside the gene matches. The CDR3 region has the DNA TGCAGCGTTGAAATAGCGGGAGTGGATACGCAGTATTTT. Encoded protein: CSVEIAGVDTQYF.

The rearrangement links TRBV24-1 to TRBJ1-1, with no clear D. V gave up 0 bases and J gave up 11 bases, with 9 bases separating them. Germline V gene sequence: CDR1 KGHDR, CDR2 SFDVKD. This CDR3 contains 12 residues. Written as DNA, the CDR3 is TGTGCCACCAGTGATTTGGAGAGGACGGCTTTCTTT. This codes for CATSDLERTAFF.

V is TRBV2 and J is TRBJ2-2; D tentatively fits TRBD1 or TRBD2 (5 bases each). Germline V gives CDR1 SNHLY, CDR2 FYNNEI. V lost 2 bases and J 5 bases, leaving 12 bases between the germline ends. This CDR3 spans 15 amino acids. CDR3 protein: CASSEIQGRTGELFF. CDR3 in DNA: TGTGCCAGCAGTGAAATCCAGGGACGGACCGGGGAGCTGTTTTTT. The full variable domain, rest sourced from reference TRBV2 and TRBJ2-2, is EPEVTQTPSHQVTQMGQEVILRCVPISNHLYFYWYRQILGQKVEFLVSFYNNEISEKSEIFDDQFSVERPDGSNFTLKIRSTKLEDSAMYFCASSEIQGRTGELFFGEGSRLTVL.

This clonotype was picked up many times. The V gene is TRBV10-1, the J gene TRBJ2-1; D uncertain. Deletions cut 3 bases from V and 5 bases from J, with 14 bases between. Germline V gene data show CDR1 as WNHNN and CDR2 as SYGVQD (reference sequence). The CDR3 runs to 15 residues. The CDR3: CASSDMSGRDNEQFF. CDR3 DNA sequence: TGCGCCAGCAGTGATATGTCGGGTCGGGACAATGAGCAGTTCTTC.

In its sample, this clonotype was seen once. This chain uses TRBV4-3 with TRBJ2-3, with 8 bases fitting TRBD2. The V segment lost 2 bases and the J segment 0 bases; nucleotides outside the gene matches: 4. The CDR3 runs to 16 residues. Germline-derived CDR1 and CDR2 are LGHNA and YSLEER. The CDR3: CASSQRSSGSTDTQYF. The CDR3 nucleotides read TGCGCCAGCAGCCAACGTTCTAGCGGGAGCACAGATACGCAGTATTTT.

This clonotype has more than one count but fewer than ten. The chain recombines TRBV11-2 with TRBJ2-1; 11 nucleotides align to TRBD1. With V trimmed by 6 bases and J by 5 bases, 12 bases remained unmatched. The germline V gene has CDR1 SGHAT and CDR2 FQNNGV. The CDR3 loop spans 17 amino acids. CDR3 sequence (DNA): TGTGCCAGCAGTCAGATAGTTGGGACAGGGGGGAACAATGAGCAGTTCTTC. Its protein product is CASSQIVGTGGNNEQFF.